This TCR beta chain was observed in a study of cytomegalovirus exposure and HLA in healthy donors. Study-wide points: 87-base-pair reads could not separate some V segments, including TRBV6-2 and TRBV6-3. TCR beta chains numbering more than 150 were designated cytomegalovirus-associated.

The CDR3 spans 16 residues. Germline-derived CDR1 and CDR2 are MDHEN and SYDVKM. V lost 6 bases, J lost 8 bases, and 22 bases lay in between. Primers for the PCR totalled 60 Vbeta and 13 Jbeta. TCRdb's copy holds only in-frame clones and misses some; the assay was immunoSEQ multiplex PCR. The table shows 150,000 to 200,000 clones, with roughly four fifths occurring only once. About this clone: Its specificity is unknown.

This TCR was sampled from a man in his fifties in good health and CMV-seropositive. This rearrangement joins TRBV28 to TRBJ1-4, with D possibly being TRBD1 (5 bases). Sequences were obtained from PBMCs. CDR3 DNA sequence: TGTGCCAGCAGCCTAACCAGACAGCTAGGAAAGGAAAAACTGTTTTTT. Protein product: CASSLTRQLGKEKLFF.